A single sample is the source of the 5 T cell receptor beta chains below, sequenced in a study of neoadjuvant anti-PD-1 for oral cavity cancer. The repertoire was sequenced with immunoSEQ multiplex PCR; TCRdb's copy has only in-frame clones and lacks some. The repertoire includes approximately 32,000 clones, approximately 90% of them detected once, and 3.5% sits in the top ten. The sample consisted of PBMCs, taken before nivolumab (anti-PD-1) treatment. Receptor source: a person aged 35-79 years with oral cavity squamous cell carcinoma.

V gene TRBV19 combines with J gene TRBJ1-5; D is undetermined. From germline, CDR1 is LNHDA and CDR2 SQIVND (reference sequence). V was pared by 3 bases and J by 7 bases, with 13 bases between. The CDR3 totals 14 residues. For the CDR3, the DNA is TGTGCCAGTAGTATTACCGGGTTTGGACAGCCCCAGCATTTT. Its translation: CASSITGFGQPQHF.

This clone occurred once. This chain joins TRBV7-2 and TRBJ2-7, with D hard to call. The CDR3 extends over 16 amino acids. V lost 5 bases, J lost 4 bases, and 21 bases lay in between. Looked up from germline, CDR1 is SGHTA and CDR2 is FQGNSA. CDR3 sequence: CASSLDGARKLYEQYF. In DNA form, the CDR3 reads TGTGCCAGCAGCCTTGATGGAGCACGTAAGTTGTACGAGCAGTACTTC.

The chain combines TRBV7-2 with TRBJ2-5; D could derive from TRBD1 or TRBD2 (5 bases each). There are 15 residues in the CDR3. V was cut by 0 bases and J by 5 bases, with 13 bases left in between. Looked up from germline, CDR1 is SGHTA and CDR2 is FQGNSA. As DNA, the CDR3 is TGTGCCAGCAGCTTAGCGGCAGGGTGGAGGGAGACCCAGTACTTC. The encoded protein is CASSLAAGWRETQYF. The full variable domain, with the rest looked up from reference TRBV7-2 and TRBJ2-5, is GAGVSQSPSNKVTEKGKDVELRCDPISGHTALYWYRQSLGQGLEFLIYFQGNSAPDKSGLPSDRFSAERTGGSVSTLTIQRTQQEDSAVYLCASSLAAGWRETQYFGPGTRLLVL.

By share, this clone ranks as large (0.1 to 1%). The chain's CDR3 is CASSLDLAYNEQFF. The CDR3 DNA sequence: TGCGCCAGCAGCTTGGACCTAGCCTACAATGAGCAGTTCTTC. The chain has TRBV5-1 and TRBJ2-1; D ambiguous. Trimming shortened V by 0 bases and J by 2 bases, and 6 bases separated the two germline ends. CDR3 size: 14 residues. Germline V gene lookup returns CDR1 SGHRS and CDR2 YFSETQ.

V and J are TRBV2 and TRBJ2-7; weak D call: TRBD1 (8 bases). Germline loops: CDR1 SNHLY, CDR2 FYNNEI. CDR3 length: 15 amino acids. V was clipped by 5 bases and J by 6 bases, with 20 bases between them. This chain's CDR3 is CASSYTGGGKGEQYF. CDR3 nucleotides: TGTGCCAGCAGTTATACAGGGGGGGGAAAGGGCGAGCAGTACTTC.